A single sample is the source of the 26 T cell receptor beta chains below, sequenced in a study of cytomegalovirus exposure and HLA in healthy donors. PCR was performed using 60 Vbeta and 13 Jbeta primers. The protocol was immunoSEQ multiplex PCR, while the TCRdb copy is restricted to in-frame clones and leaves out a portion. The sample has about 180,000 clones, 80% seen once. The sequenced material came from PBMCs. The receptors shown here come from a man aged 30 to 39 in good health and CMV-seronegative.

This sequence joins TRBV13 and TRBJ2-5; D might be TRBD1 (5 bases). Trimming cost V 10 bases and J 11 bases, with 23 bases left between them. Germline V gives CDR1 PRHDT, CDR2 FYEKMQ (reference sequence). This CDR3 has 13 amino acids. The CDR3 spells CATSQDPRLGQYF. The CDR3 DNA follows: TGTGCCACTTCACAGGATCCCCGTCTGGGGCAGTACTTC.

The table lists this clone with a few counts. This chain links TRBV10-3 with TRBJ2-5, with 9 bases that match TRBD1. TRBJ2-7 explains the end of the DNA better; the J call may be wrong. Germline CDR1 reads ENHRY; CDR2 reads SYGVKD. The CDR3 spans 14 residues. The CDR3 loop reads CATAQGQGAYEQYF. DNA of the CDR3: TGTGCCACCGCCCAGGGACAGGGAGCCTACGAGCAGTACTTC.

This clone was counted only a few times. This chain connects TRBV7-2 to TRBJ2-7; 8 bases agree with TRBD2. The CDR3 runs to 15 residues. Germline V CDR1 and CDR2: SGHTA, FQGNSA. V dropped 1 base and J dropped 4; count of bases not matched to a gene: 6. The CDR3 region is CASSLEAGGPYEQYF. CDR3 bases: TGTGCCAGCAGCTTAGAGGCGGGAGGACCTTACGAGCAGTACTTC.

The DNA for the CDR3 is TGTGCCAGTAGTGAAGGGACAGGTCTCTTCCAAGAGACCCAGTACTTC. Translation gives CASSEGTGLFQETQYF. The chain uses TRBV19 and TRBJ2-5, with TRBD1 matching 8 bases. The CDR3 is 16 amino acids. V shed 5 bases and J 1 base; nucleotides not matched to a gene: 9. Looked up from germline, CDR1 is LNHDA and CDR2 is SQIVND (reference sequence). The variable domain in full, completed from reference TRBV19 and TRBJ2-5, reads DGGITQSPKYLFRKEGQNVTLSCEQNLNHDAMYWYRQDPGQGLRLIYYSQIVNDFQKGDIAEGYSVSREKKESFPLTVTSAQKNPTAFYLCASSEGTGLFQETQYFGPGTRLLVL.

V usage is TRBV5-6 and J usage is TRBJ2-5; TRBD2 matches at 11 bases. Germline V gene lookup returns CDR1 SGHDT and CDR2 YYEEEE. The V segment lost 0 bases and the J segment 5 bases; nucleotides outside the gene matches: 9. The CDR3 length is 17 residues. CDR3 in amino acids: CASSLATSGGHKETQYF. The CDR3 region has the DNA TGTGCCAGCAGCTTGGCCACTAGCGGGGGTCACAAGGAGACCCAGTACTTC.

The chain links TRBV6-5 to TRBJ1-3; maybe TRBD1 (5 bases). Germline lookup yields CDR1 MNHEY and CDR2 SVGAGI. The CDR3 length is 14 residues. The germline V and J ends were trimmed by 8 bases and 0 bases, with 11 bases remaining between them. CDR3 amino acids: CASQEGYSGNTIYF. The DNA for the CDR3 is TGTGCCAGCCAGGAGGGGTACTCTGGAAACACCATATATTTT.

The J gene is TRBJ2-5, the V gene TRBV6-5; 7 bases map to TRBD1. The CDR3 is 14 residues long. With 2 bases clipped from V and 1 base from J, the junction kept 1 base outside the gene matches. Germline loops: CDR1 MNHEY, CDR2 SVGAGI. CDR3 amino acids: CASSYGTAQETQYF. CDR3 bases: TGTGCCAGCAGTTACGGGACAGCCCAAGAGACCCAGTACTTC.

V and J are TRBV18 and TRBJ2-5, with 10 nucleotides matching TRBD2. The J call may be faulty, since TRBJ2-7 better matches the DNA end. The germline V gene encodes CDR1 KGHSH and CDR2 LQKENI. The CDR3 runs 15 residues. CDR3 in amino acids: CASSPPGLAGDEQYF. The DNA for the CDR3 is TGTGCCAGCTCACCACCGGGGCTAGCGGGAGACGAGCAGTACTTC.

The J gene is TRBJ1-4, the V gene TRBV5-1; 7 nucleotides line up with TRBD1. The CDR3 has 15 residues. Looked up from germline, CDR1 is SGHRS and CDR2 is YFSETQ. The ends lost 4 bases at V and 5 bases at J; junction bases unmatched: 8. The chain's CDR3 is CASSTDRAPNEKLFF. In DNA, the CDR3 is TGCGCCAGCAGCACCGACAGGGCGCCAAATGAAAAACTGTTTTTT.

The gene calls are TRBV29-1 and TRBJ2-7, with TRBD2 identical over 9 bases. The germline V gene has CDR1 SQVTM and CDR2 ANQGSEA. There are 16 residues in the CDR3. The trim removed 6 bases at V and 0 bases at J, leaving 12 bases unmatched. CDR3 coding DNA: TGCAGCGTCGCCTCTCCCCCTAGCGGGGACTCCTACGAGCAGTACTTC. Translation gives CSVASPPSGDSYEQYF.

This CDR3 reads CASSPDLGGTFF. The CDR3 region has the DNA TGTGCCAGCTCACCCGATCTAGGCGGAACTTTCTTT. V usage is TRBV18 and J usage is TRBJ1-1; D call uncertain. Between the trimmed V and J ends, which lost 3 bases and 12 bases, there was a span of 14 bases. Germline V gene lookup returns CDR1 KGHSH and CDR2 LQKENI. The CDR3 has 12 residues.

This chain joins TRBV9 and TRBJ1-2; D is unresolved. The CDR3 extends over 15 amino acids. With 4 bases removed from V and 5 bases from J, the gap between germline ends came to 18 bases. Germline V gene sequence: CDR1 SGDLS, CDR2 YYNGEE. CDR3 DNA: TGTGCCAGCAGCCCGGGAACGAGGGTAGGGTATGGCTACACCTTC. Translated: CASSPGTRVGYGYTF.

This chain connects TRBV4-1 to TRBJ1-2, with D unresolved. Trimming pared 0 bases from V and 3 bases from J, leaving 11 bases between. The CDR3 covers 15 residues. The germline V gene has CDR1 MGHRA and CDR2 YSYEKL. CDR3 in DNA: TGCGCCAGCAGCCAAGATTCGCAGGTGTACTATGGCTACACCTTC. It translates to CASSQDSQVYYGYTF.

J is TRBJ2-2 and V is TRBV7-9; 12 bases agree with TRBD2. From germline, CDR1 is SEHNR and CDR2 FQNEAQ (reference sequence). The CDR3 totals 17 residues. Trimming at V came to 3 bases and at J to 7 bases, leaving 9 bases not matched to a gene. CDR3 sequence (DNA): TGTGCCAGCAGCTTCGTACCTCTAGCGGGGGGGTTCGGGGAGCTGTTTTTT. Its translation: CASSFVPLAGGFGELFF.

The V gene is TRBV4-3, the J gene TRBJ2-2; 9 nucleotides line up with TRBD2. The CDR3 loop spans 16 amino acids. Germline CDR1 LGHNA, CDR2 YSLEER. After removal of 0 bases from V and 3 bases from J, the junction contained 2 bases not matched to a gene. This chain's CDR3 is CASSQDLAGHTGELFF. CDR3 DNA: TGCGCCAGCAGCCAAGACCTAGCGGGGCACACCGGGGAGCTGTTTTTT.

V and J are TRBV4-2 and TRBJ2-1, with D tentatively TRBD2 (5 bases). The CDR3 spans 14 residues. Looked up from germline, CDR1 is LGHNA and CDR2 is YNFKEQ. Trimming removed 4 bases at V and 10 bases at J, with 17 bases between. The CDR3 sequence is CASSPLGSTGEQFF. DNA for the CDR3: TGTGCCAGCAGCCCTTTGGGGTCCACGGGGGAGCAGTTCTTC.

This clone was picked up one time. The genes are TRBV7-2 and TRBJ2-7, with D possibly matching TRBD1 (5 bases). This CDR3 is 15 amino acids long. Germline values: CDR1 SGHTA, CDR2 FQGNSA. With 5 bases removed from V and 5 bases from J, the gap between germline ends came to 19 bases. The CDR3 sequence is CASSNPTVPLDEQYF. DNA for the CDR3: TGTGCCAGCAGCAACCCGACAGTTCCCCTGGACGAGCAGTACTTC.

The sample holds one count of this clone. The V gene is TRBV5-4, the J gene TRBJ1-1, with 7 bases lining up with TRBD1. The CDR3 has 15 residues. The V and J ends lost 4 bases and 10 bases, in that order; junction bases with no gene match: 16. The V gene's germline CDR1 is SGHNT and CDR2 YYREEE (reference sequence). As DNA, the CDR3 is TGTGCCAGCAGCCGACCAGGGGGAGCCTACCTCGGAGCTTTCTTT. Amino acids: CASSRPGGAYLGAFF.

The DNA for the CDR3 is TGTGCCAGTCTTTCACAGGGGCCCCCCTATGGCTACACCTTC. Translated: CASLSQGPPYGYTF. This sequence joins TRBV28 and TRBJ1-2, with TRBD1 matching over 7 bases. Germline CDR1 MDHEN, CDR2 SYDVKM. The CDR3 is 14 residues long. V trimming: 9 bases; J trimming: 4 bases; junction bases outside the gene matches: 11.

This rearrangement joins TRBV14 to TRBJ2-3; 9 nucleotides line up with TRBD1. The CDR3 is 15 residues long. V shed 4 bases, J shed 4 bases, and the junction held 6 bases outside the gene matches. Germline assignment: CDR1 SGHDN and CDR2 FVKESK. DNA for the CDR3: TGTGCCAGCAGCCGCTACAGGGGGCTGGCAGATACGCAGTATTTT. Protein sequence: CASSRYRGLADTQYF.

The V call is TRBV7-9, the J call TRBJ2-5, with 8 bases that match TRBD1. V gave up 5 bases and J gave up 5 bases; unmatched junction bases: 7. CDR1 and CDR2 (germline): SEHNR, FQNEAQ (reference sequence). The CDR3 totals 14 residues. Here the CDR3 reads CASSVQGAGETQYF. The CDR3 DNA is TGTGCCAGCAGCGTTCAGGGGGCTGGGGAGACCCAGTACTTC.

This clone was detected only a few times. The chain employs TRBV19 and TRBJ1-5; unclear D gene. The CDR3 contains 15 residues. The V end was cut by 6 bases, the J end by 3 bases, with 15 bases between. From germline, CDR1 is LNHDA and CDR2 SQIVND (reference sequence). In nucleotides, the CDR3 is TGTGCCAGTAGCCGCGATACCCTAGCCAATCAGCCCCAGCATTTT. The encoded protein is CASSRDTLANQPQHF.

The chain joins TRBV30 to TRBJ1-4; D not certain. The CDR3 covers 16 residues. The germline V gene has CDR1 GTSNPN and CDR2 SVGIG (reference sequence). The ends were cut back, 3 bases at V and 8 bases at J, with 22 bases in the middle. DNA of the CDR3: TGTGCCTGGAGCCCGTCCGGACGGGCCCGAGGGGAAAAACTGTTTTTT. Translated, it gives CAWSPSGRARGEKLFF. The entire variable domain, with the rest obtained from reference TRBV30 and TRBJ1-4, is as follows: SQTIHQWPATLVQPVGSPLSLECTVEGTSNPNLYWYRQAAGRGLQLLFYSVGIGQISSEVPQNLSASRPQDRQFILSSKKLLLSDSGFYLCAWSPSGRARGEKLFFGSGTQLSVL.

The rearrangement links TRBV5-6 to TRBJ1-4; D uncertain. The CDR3 length is 13 residues. Germline lookup yields CDR1 SGHDT and CDR2 YYEEEE. The V end was cut by 2 bases, the J end by 4 bases, with 6 bases between. CDR3 protein: CASSLRYNEKLFF. CDR3 DNA sequence: TGTGCCAGCAGCTTACGGTATAATGAAAAACTGTTTTTT.

This chain links TRBV4-3 with TRBJ1-2; the D gene is possibly TRBD1 (6 bases). The V and J ends lost 0 bases and 4 bases respectively, with 9 bases between them. Germline CDR1 is LGHNA and CDR2 is YSLEER. This CDR3 region has 14 residues. This CDR3 reads CASSQDQDSYGYTF. The CDR3 DNA is TGCGCCAGCAGCCAAGATCAGGACAGCTATGGCTACACCTTC.

In regard to this clone: Other DNA sequences in this specimen translate into the identical CDR3. The rearrangement links TRBV9 to TRBJ1-2, with D possibly being TRBD1 (5 bases). This CDR3 is built from 13 residues. V dropped 0 bases and J dropped 4 bases, with 7 bases sitting between them. Germline CDR1 reads SGDLS; CDR2 reads YYNGEE. CDR3 nucleotide sequence: TGTGCCAGCAGCGTAGATACAGGCTATGGCTACACCTTC. Its protein is CASSVDTGYGYTF.